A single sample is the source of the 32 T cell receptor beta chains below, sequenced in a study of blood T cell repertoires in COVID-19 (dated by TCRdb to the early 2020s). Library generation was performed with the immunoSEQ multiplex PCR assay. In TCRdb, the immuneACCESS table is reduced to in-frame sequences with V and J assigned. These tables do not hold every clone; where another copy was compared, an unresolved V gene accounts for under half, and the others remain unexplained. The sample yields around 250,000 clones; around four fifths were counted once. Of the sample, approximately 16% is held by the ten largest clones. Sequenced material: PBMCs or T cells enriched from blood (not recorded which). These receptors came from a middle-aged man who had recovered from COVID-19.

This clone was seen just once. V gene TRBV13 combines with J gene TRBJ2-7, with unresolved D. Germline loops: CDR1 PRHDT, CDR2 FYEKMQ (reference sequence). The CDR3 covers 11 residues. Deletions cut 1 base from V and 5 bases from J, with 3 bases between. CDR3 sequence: CASSLADEQYF. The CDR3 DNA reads TGTGCCAGCAGCTTAGCCGACGAGCAGTACTTC. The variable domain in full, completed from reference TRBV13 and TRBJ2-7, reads AAGVIQSPRHLIKEKRETATLKCYPIPRHDTVYWYQQGPGQDPQFLISFYEKMQSDKGSIPDRFSAQQFSDYHSELNMSSLELGDSALYFCASSLADEQYFGPGTRLTVT.

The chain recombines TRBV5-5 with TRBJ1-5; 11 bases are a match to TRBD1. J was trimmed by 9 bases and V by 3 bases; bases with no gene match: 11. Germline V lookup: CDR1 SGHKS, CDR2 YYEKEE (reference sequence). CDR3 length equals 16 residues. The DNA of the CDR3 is TGTGCCAGCAGCTACTCTACCGGGACAGGGGGAGGGCCCCAGCATTTT. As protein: CASSYSTGTGGGPQHF.

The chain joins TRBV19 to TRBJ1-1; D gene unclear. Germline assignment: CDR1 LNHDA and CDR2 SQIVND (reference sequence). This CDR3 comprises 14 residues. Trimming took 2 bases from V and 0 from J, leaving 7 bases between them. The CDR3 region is CASSIIALNTEAFF. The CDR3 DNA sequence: TGTGCCAGTAGTATAATAGCATTGAACACTGAAGCTTTCTTT. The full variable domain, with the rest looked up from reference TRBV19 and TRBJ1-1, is DGGITQSPKYLFRKEGQNVTLSCEQNLNHDAMYWYRQDPGQGLRLIYYSQIVNDFQKGDIAEGYSVSREKKESFPLTVTSAQKNPTAFYLCASSIIALNTEAFFGQGTRLTVV.

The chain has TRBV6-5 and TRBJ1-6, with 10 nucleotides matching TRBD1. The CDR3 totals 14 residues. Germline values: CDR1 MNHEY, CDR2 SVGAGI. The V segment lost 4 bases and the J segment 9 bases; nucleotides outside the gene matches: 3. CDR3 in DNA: TGTGCCAGCAGTTGGGACAGGGGAGCTTCACCCCTCCACTTT. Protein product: CASSWDRGASPLHF.

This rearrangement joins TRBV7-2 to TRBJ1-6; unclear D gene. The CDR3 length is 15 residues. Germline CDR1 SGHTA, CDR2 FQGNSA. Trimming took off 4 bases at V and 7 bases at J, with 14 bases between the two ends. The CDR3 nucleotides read TGTGCCAGCAGCTCAGAAAGTCAGGCGAATTCACCCCTCCACTTT. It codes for CASSSESQANSPLHF.

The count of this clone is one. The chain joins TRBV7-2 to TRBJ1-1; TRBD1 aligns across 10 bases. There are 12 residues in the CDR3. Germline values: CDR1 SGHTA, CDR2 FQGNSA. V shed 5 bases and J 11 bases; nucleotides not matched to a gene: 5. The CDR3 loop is CASSRDRGRAFF. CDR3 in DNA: TGTGCCAGCAGCCGGGACAGGGGCAGGGCTTTCTTT.

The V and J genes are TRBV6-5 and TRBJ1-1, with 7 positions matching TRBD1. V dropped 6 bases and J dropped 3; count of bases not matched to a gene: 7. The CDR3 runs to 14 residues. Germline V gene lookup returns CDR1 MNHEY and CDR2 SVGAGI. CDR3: CASRPIQGYTEAFF. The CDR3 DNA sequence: TGTGCCAGCAGACCCATACAGGGGTACACTGAAGCTTTCTTT.

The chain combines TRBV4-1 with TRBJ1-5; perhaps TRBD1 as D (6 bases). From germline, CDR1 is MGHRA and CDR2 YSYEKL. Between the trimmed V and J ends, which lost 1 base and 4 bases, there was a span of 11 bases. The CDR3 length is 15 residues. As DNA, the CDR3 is TGCGCCAGCAGCCAAGGTAAAACAGGGAATCAGCCCCAGCATTTT. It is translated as CASSQGKTGNQPQHF.

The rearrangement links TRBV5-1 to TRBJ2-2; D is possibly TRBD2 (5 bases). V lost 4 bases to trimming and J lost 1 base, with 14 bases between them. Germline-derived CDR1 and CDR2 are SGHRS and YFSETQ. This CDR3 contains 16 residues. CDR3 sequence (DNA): TGCGCCAGCAGCCCACTCGGGGTGGGGAACACCGGGGAGCTGTTTTTT. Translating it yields CASSPLGVGNTGELFF.

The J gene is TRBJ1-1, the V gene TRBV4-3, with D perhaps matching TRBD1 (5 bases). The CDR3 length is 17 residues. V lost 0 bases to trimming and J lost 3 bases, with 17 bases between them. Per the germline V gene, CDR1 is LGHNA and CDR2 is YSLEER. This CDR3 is CASSQDYSRAQHTEAFF. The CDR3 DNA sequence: TGCGCCAGCAGCCAAGATTATAGCAGGGCTCAGCACACTGAAGCTTTCTTT.

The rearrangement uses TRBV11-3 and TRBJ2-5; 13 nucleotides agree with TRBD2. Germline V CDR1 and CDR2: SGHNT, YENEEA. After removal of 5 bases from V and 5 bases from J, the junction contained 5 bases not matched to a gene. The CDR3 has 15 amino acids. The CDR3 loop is CASSPGLAGVETQYF. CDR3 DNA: TGTGCCAGCAGCCCCGGACTAGCGGGAGTTGAGACCCAGTACTTC. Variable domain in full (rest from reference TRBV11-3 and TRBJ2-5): EAGVVQSPRYKIIEKKQPVAFWCNPISGHNTLYWYLQNLGQGPELLIRYENEEAVDDSQLPKDRFSAERLKGVDSTLKIQPAELGDSAVYLCASSPGLAGVETQYFGPGTRLLVL.

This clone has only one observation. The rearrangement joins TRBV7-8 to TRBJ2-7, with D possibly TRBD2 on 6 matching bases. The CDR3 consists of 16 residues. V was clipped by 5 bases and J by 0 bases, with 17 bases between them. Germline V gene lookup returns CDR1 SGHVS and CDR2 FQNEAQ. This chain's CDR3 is CASSRTGLSTSYEQYF. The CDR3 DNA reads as TGTGCCAGCAGCAGAACGGGACTCTCGACCTCCTACGAGCAGTACTTC.

This chain's CDR3 is CASSPPKGDTQYF. In DNA, the CDR3 is TGTGCCAGCAGCCCCCCCAAGGGGGATACGCAGTATTTT. J is TRBJ2-3 and V is TRBV7-2; weak D call: TRBD1 (5 bases). The V end lost 5 bases, the J end lost 6 bases, and 12 bases lay between the germline ends. CDR3 length equals 13 residues. In germline, CDR1 is SGHTA, CDR2 FQGNSA.

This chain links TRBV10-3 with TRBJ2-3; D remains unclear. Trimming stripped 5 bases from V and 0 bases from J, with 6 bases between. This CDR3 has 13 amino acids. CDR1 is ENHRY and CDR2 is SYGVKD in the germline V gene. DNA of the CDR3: TGTGCCATCAGTATTCCTAGCACAGATACGCAGTATTTT. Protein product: CAISIPSTDTQYF.

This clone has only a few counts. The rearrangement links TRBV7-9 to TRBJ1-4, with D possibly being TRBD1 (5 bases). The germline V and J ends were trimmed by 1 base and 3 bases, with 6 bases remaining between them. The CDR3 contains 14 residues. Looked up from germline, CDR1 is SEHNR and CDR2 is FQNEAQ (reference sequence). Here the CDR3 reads CASSLGGSNEKLFF. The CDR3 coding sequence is TGTGCCAGCAGCTTAGGGGGCTCTAATGAAAAACTGTTTTTT.

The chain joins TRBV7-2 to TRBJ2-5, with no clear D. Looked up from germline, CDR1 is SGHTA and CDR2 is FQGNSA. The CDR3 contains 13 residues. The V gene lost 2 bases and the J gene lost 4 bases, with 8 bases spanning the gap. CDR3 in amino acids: CASSLQRRETQYF. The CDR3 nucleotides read TGTGCCAGCAGCTTACAACGGAGAGAGACCCAGTACTTC. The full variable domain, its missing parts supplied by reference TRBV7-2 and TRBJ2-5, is GAGVSQSPSNKVTEKGKDVELRCDPISGHTALYWYRQSLGQGLEFLIYFQGNSAPDKSGLPSDRFSAERTGGSVSTLTIQRTQQEDSAVYLCASSLQRRETQYFGPGTRLLVL.

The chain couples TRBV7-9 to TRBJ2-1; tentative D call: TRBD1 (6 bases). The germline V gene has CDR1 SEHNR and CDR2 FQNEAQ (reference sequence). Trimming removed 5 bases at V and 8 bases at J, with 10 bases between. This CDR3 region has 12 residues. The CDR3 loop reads CASSPEGDEQFF. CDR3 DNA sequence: TGTGCCAGCAGCCCTGAGGGGGATGAGCAGTTCTTC.

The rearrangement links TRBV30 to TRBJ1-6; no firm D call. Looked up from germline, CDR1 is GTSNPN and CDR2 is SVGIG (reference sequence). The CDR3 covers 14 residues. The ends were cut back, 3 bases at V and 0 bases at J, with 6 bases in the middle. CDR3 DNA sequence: TGTGCCTGGAGCGGGGACTCCTATAATTCACCCCTCCACTTT. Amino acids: CAWSGDSYNSPLHF.

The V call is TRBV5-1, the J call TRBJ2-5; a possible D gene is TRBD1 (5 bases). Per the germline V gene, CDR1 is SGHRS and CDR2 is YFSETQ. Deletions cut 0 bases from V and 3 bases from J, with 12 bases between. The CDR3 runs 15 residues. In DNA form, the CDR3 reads TGCGCCAGCAGCTTGGAGTGGACAACTAAAGAGACCCAGTACTTC. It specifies CASSLEWTTKETQYF.

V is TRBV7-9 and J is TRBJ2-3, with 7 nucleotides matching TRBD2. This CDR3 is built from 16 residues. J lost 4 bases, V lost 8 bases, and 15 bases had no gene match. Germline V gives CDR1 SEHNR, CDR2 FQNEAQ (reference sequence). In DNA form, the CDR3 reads TGTGCCAGCGAGTCGCGGGCCGGGAGGCTGCCAGATACGCAGTATTTT. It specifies CASESRAGRLPDTQYF.

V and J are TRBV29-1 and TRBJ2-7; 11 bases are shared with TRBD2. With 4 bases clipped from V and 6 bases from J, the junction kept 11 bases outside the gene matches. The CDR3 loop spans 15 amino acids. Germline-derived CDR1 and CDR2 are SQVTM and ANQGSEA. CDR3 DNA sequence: TGCAGCGTTGCCCGACTAGCGGGATTGGGGCGCGAGCAGTACTTC. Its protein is CSVARLAGLGREQYF.

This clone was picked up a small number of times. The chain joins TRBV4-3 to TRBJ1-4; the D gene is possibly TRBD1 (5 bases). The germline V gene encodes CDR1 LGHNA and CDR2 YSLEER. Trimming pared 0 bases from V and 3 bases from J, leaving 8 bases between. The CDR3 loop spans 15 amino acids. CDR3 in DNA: TGCGCCAGCAGCCAAGAGCTCAGGGCTAATGAAAAACTGTTTTTT. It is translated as CASSQELRANEKLFF.

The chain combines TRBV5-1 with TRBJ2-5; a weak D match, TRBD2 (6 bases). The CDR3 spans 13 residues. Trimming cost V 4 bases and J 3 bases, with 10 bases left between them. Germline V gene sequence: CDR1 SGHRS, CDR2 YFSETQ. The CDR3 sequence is CASSQGTEETQYF. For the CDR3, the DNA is TGCGCCAGCAGCCAAGGGACTGAAGAGACCCAGTACTTC.

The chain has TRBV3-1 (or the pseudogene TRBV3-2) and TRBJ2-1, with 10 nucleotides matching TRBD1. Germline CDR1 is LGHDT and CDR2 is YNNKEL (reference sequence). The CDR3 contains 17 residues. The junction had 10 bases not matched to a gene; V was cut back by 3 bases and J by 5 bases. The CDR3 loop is CASSHGTGVRLNNEQFF. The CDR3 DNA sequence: TGTGCCAGCAGCCACGGGACAGGGGTTAGGCTTAACAATGAGCAGTTCTTC.

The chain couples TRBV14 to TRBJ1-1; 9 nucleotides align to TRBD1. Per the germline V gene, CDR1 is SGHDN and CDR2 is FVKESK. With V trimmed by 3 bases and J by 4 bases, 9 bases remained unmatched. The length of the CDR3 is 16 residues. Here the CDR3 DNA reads TGTGCCAGCAGCCACAACAGGGGGCCTGGGGGCACTGAAGCTTTCTTT. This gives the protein CASSHNRGPGGTEAFF.

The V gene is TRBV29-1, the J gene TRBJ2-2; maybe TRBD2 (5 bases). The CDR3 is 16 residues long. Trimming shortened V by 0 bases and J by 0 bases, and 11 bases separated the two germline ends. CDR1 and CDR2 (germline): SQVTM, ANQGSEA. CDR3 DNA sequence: TGCAGCGTTGAAGAGCGCGGGTTTTCGAACACCGGGGAGCTGTTTTTT. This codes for CSVEERGFSNTGELFF.

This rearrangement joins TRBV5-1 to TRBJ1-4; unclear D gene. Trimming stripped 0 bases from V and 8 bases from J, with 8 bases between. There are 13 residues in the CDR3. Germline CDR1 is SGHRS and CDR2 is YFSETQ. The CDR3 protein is CASSLDWAEKLFF. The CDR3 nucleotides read TGCGCCAGCAGCTTGGATTGGGCCGAAAAACTGTTTTTT.

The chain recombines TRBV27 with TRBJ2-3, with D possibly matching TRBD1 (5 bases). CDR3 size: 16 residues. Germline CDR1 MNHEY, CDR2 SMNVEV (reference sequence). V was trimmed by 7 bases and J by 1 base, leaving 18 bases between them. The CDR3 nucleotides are TGTGCCAGCATCCCAGGGCGGCATCTCCGCACAGATACGCAGTATTTT. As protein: CASIPGRHLRTDTQYF.

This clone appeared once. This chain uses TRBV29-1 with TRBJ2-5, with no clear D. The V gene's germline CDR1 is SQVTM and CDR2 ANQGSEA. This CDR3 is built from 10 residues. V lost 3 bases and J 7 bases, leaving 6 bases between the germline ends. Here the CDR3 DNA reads TGCAGCGTTGATTCAGGGACCCAGTACTTC. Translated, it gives CSVDSGTQYF. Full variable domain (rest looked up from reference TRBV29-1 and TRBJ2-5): SAVISQKPSRDICQRGTSLTIQCQVDSQVTMMFWYRQQPGQSLTLIATANQGSEATYESGFVIDKFPISRPNLTFSTLTVSNMSPEDSSIYLCSVDSGTQYFGPGTRLLVL.

DNA for the CDR3: TGTGCCGCGGGGGGCTCATTAATACAAGAGACCCAGTACTTC. Protein: CAAGGSLIQETQYF. The gene calls are TRBV2 and TRBJ2-5; 8 bases are a match to TRBD2. The CDR3 extends over 14 amino acids. In germline, CDR1 is SNHLY, CDR2 FYNNEI. V dropped 11 bases and J dropped 2; count of bases not matched to a gene: 10.

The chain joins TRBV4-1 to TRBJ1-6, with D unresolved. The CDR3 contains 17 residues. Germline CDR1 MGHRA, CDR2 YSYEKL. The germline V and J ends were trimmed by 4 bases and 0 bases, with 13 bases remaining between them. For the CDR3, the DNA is TGCGCCAGCAGCCTGTTGACTCCGAGCTCCTATAATTCACCCCTCCACTTT. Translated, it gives CASSLLTPSSYNSPLHF.

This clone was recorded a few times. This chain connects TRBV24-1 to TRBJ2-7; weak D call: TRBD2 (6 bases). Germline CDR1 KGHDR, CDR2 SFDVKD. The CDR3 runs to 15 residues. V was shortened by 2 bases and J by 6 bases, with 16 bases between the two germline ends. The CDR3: CATSDSMGLTGEQYF. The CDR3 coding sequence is TGTGCCACCAGTGATTCAATGGGACTCACGGGCGAGCAGTACTTC.